Presented here are 10 T cell receptor beta chains from one specimen sequenced in a study of circulating and synovial CD4+ cells in juvenile arthritis. Clones were read by immunoSEQ multiplex PCR, and TCRdb kept only the in-frame ones, dropping some. In the table there are about 36,000 clones, 85% to 95% of which are singletons. What was sequenced was CD4+ T cells from blood. The receptors derive from a human donor with juvenile idiopathic arthritis.

The chain couples TRBV29-1 to TRBJ1-1; D is perhaps TRBD1 (5 bases). V gave up 8 bases and J gave up 5 bases, with 15 bases separating them. Germline CDR1 is SQVTM and CDR2 is ANQGSEA. This CDR3 has 12 amino acids. Written as DNA, the CDR3 is TGCAGCAGTGCAGGGATGGGTACTGAAGCTTTCTTT. This sequence encodes CSSAGMGTEAFF.

The chain has TRBV7-6 and TRBJ2-3; a weak D match, TRBD1 (5 bases). CDR1 and CDR2 from the germline V gene are SGHVS and FNYEAQ. CDR3 length: 16 amino acids. V was pared by 0 bases and J by 0 bases, with 10 bases between. CDR3: CASSLAWGSSTDTQYF. The CDR3 nucleotides are TGTGCCAGCAGCTTAGCTTGGGGCTCTAGCACAGATACGCAGTATTTT.

The V gene is TRBV25-1, the J gene TRBJ1-6; unclear D gene. Per the germline V gene, CDR1 is MGHDK and CDR2 is SYGVNS. The CDR3 extends over 14 amino acids. Trimming left V 2 bases short and J 8 bases short, with 10 bases between. The CDR3 loop reads CASSEEDHYSPLHF. The CDR3 coding sequence is TGTGCCAGCAGTGAAGAGGATCACTATTCACCCCTCCACTTT.

V and J are TRBV27 and TRBJ2-5; a possible D gene is TRBD2 (5 bases). This CDR3 spans 13 amino acids. Germline V gene data show CDR1 as MNHEY and CDR2 as SMNVEV (reference sequence). V lost 6 bases to trimming and J lost 2 bases, with 10 bases between them. In DNA form, the CDR3 reads TGTGCCAGCAGACCTAGCAATCAAGAGACCCAGTACTTC. Protein product: CASRPSNQETQYF.

The rearrangement joins TRBV10-3 to TRBJ1-2, with 8 positions matching TRBD1. V was clipped by 4 bases and J by 5 bases; unmatched bases: 6. This CDR3 region has 14 residues. The germline V gene encodes CDR1 ENHRY and CDR2 SYGVKD. This CDR3 is CAISAQGAGYGYTF. CDR3 DNA sequence: TGTGCCATCAGTGCCCAGGGGGCGGGATATGGCTACACCTTC.

The chain uses TRBV29-1 and TRBJ2-7; 7 bases are a match to TRBD1. Germline assignment: CDR1 SQVTM and CDR2 ANQGSEA. The CDR3 loop spans 13 amino acids. Trimming cost V 3 bases and J 4 bases; bases outside gene matches: 6. CDR3: CSVEDRRLYEQYF. The CDR3, as DNA: TGCAGCGTTGAGGACAGGAGACTGTACGAGCAGTACTTC.

CDR3 bases: TGTGCCAGCCGACTAGCGGGGGGGGATACGCAGTATTTT. Residues: CASRLAGGDTQYF. This chain links TRBV6-1 with TRBJ2-3, with 14 bases matching TRBD2. The CDR3 covers 13 residues. CDR1 and CDR2 from the germline V gene are MNHNS and SASEGT. J was trimmed by 6 bases and V by 8 bases; bases with no gene match: 1.

The V gene is TRBV5-4, the J gene TRBJ2-1, with TRBD1 identical over 7 bases. The CDR3 is 15 residues long. The V gene's germline CDR1 is SGHNT and CDR2 YYREEE (reference sequence). V gave up 4 bases and J gave up 2 bases; unmatched junction bases: 6. DNA of the CDR3: TGTGCCAGCAGCGGCCGGGACAGACCCTACAATGAGCAGTTCTTC. It codes for CASSGRDRPYNEQFF. The full variable domain, with the rest looked up from reference TRBV5-4 and TRBJ2-1, is ETGVTQSPTHLIKTRGQQVTLRCSSQSGHNTVSWYQQALGQGPQFIFQYYREEENGRGNFPPRFSGLQFPNYSSELNVNALELDDSALYLCASSGRDRPYNEQFFGPGTRLTVL.

This clone appeared a single time. The CDR3, as DNA: TGTGCCAGCAGCTCGGACAGAACTAATGAAAAACTGTTTTTT. It translates to CASSSDRTNEKLFF. The V and J genes are TRBV7-2 and TRBJ1-4, with a weak D call TRBD1 (6 bases). The V and J ends lost 4 bases and 1 base respectively, with 7 bases between them. This CDR3 has 14 amino acids. Germline values: CDR1 SGHTA, CDR2 FQGNSA.

V gene TRBV5-1 combines with J gene TRBJ2-5; 11 bases are shared with TRBD2. Trimming cost V 1 base and J 5 bases; bases outside gene matches: 7. The V gene's germline CDR1 is SGHRS and CDR2 YFSETQ. The CDR3 extends over 16 amino acids. The CDR3 is CASSLFDSGGAETQYF. The CDR3 bases are TGCGCCAGCAGCTTGTTCGATAGCGGGGGGGCGGAGACCCAGTACTTC.